Sequencing of this T cell receptor (beta chain) was carried out in a study of identical twins. Unique molecular identifiers were in the cDNA, with template-switch universal primer binding. TCRdb independently ran MiXCR on the 5' RACE reads; one entry per CDR3 protein. Here the sample spans around 470,000 distinct CDR3 sequences, 14% being singletons. This clonotype was counted a few times. The antigen is undetermined. Trimming stripped 2 bases from V and 5 bases from J, with 15 bases between. There are 15 residues in the CDR3. Germline CDR1 reads SGHRS; CDR2 reads YFSETQ. Healthy Caucasians made up all donors. Findings of the study overall: Whereas memory repertoires showed no such difference, abundant cord blood beta clonotypes carried fewer insertions. Sharing of beta out-of-frame sequences by twins showed a weaker excess.

This same sample was also part of a study on yellow fever vaccine responses in identical twins.

The sample consisted of CD4+ T cells sorted from blood. The rearrangement uses TRBV5-1 and TRBJ2-3, with D perhaps TRBD1 (6 bases). This receptor was taken from a woman in her late teens or twenties in good health. The DNA for the CDR3 is TGCGCCAGCAGCTTAAACAGGGTCGGCAGAGATACGCAGTATTTT. This codes for CASSLNRVGRDTQYF.